This T cell receptor (beta chain) derives from a study of blood T cell repertoires in COVID-19. The CDR3 has 14 amino acids. CDR1 is SNHLY, CDR2 FYNNEI, per germline. With 3 bases removed from V and 4 bases from J, the gap between germline ends came to 11 bases. Authors' processing steps: Reference gene primer amplification gave estimated nucleated cell counts. Using immunoSEQ multiplex PCR, the repertoire was profiled, and TCRdb retains in-frame clones only, with some absent. V, J and clone size were drawn from that table, and D and trimming were deduced from the DNA. The sample lists some 70,000 clones; under 85% were seen once.

V and J are TRBV2 and TRBJ2-3, with D maybe TRBD2 (5 bases). This TCR came from a man aged 55 to 70 with COVID-19, enrolled during active disease. Material for sequencing was peripheral blood. CDR3 loop: CASSDTERADTQYF. The DNA for the CDR3 is TGTGCCAGCAGTGACACGGAGAGGGCAGATACGCAGTATTTT.